Listed below are T cell receptor beta chains from one sample, sequenced in a study of Ad26.COV2.S vaccination and SARS-CoV-2 variants. Generated by immunoSEQ multiplex PCR, the TCRdb table keeps only in-frame clones and is missing some. Of about 420,000 clones listed, roughly 90% are singletons. The source was peripheral blood, collected in a trial of Ad26.COV2.S vaccine versus placebo. These receptors all come from a person aged 18-65 years who received the Ad26.COV2.S COVID-19 vaccine or a placebo. CDR3s include the opening cysteine and the closing phenylalanine or tryptophan. Fields, in order: J gene, clone size, V gene, D gene, CDR3 protein, CDR3 DNA. A D gene is named only where the DNA matches it firmly. Size tells how often a clone was seen (once, few, many) or the class of an expanded clone, and some rows leave it out.

TRBJ1-5	NA	TRBV19	NA	CASSIGGENQPQHF	TGTGCCAGTAGTATAGGAGGGGAGAATCAGCCCCAGCATTTT
TRBJ1-5	NA	TRBV6-2/TRBV6-3	NA	CASSQTLFSQHF	TGTGCCAGCAGTCAGACTTTATTCTCCCAGCATTTT
TRBJ2-1	NA	TRBV7-9	TRBD2	CASSLDRTSGVDEQFF	TGTGCCAGCAGCTTAGATAGGACTAGCGGGGTTGATGAGCAGTTCTTC
TRBJ1-2	NA	TRBV29-1	NA	CSVDRPADYGYTF	TGCAGCGTTGACAGGCCGGCTGACTATGGCTACACCTTC
TRBJ2-3	NA	TRBV7-3	TRBD2	CASRDQAGGTDTQYF	TGTGCCAGCAGGGATCAAGCGGGGGGCACAGATACGCAGTATTTT
TRBJ1-2	NA	TRBV27	NA	CASSFRAGDLGYGYTF	TGTGCCAGCAGTTTTCGAGCAGGGGATTTGGGATATGGCTACACCTTC
TRBJ1-1	NA	TRBV19	NA	CASSTGYYAGTEAFF	TGTGCCAGTAGTACAGGGTATTACGCCGGCACTGAAGCTTTCTTT
TRBJ2-2	once	TRBV7-9	NA	CASSPRQVQGSGELFF	TGTGCCAGCAGCCCCCGACAGGTCCAAGGGTCCGGGGAGCTGTTTTTT
TRBJ2-7	NA	TRBV27	TRBD1	CASSPGQGGAEQYF	TGTGCCAGCAGTCCGGGACAGGGTGGTGCGGAGCAGTACTTC
TRBJ2-1	NA	TRBV6-4	TRBD2	CASSRLAESYNEQFF	TGTGCCAGCAGCCGACTAGCGGAGTCCTACAATGAGCAGTTCTTC
TRBJ1-4	NA	TRBV6-2/TRBV6-3	TRBD1	CASSSGTGYEKLFF	TGTGCCAGCAGCTCCGGGACAGGGTATGAAAAACTGTTTTTT
TRBJ2-7	NA	TRBV28	NA	CASSLRGTRSYEQYF	TGTGCCAGCAGCCTAAGGGGTACCCGCTCCTACGAGCAGTACTTC
TRBJ2-1	NA	TRBV7-3	TRBD1	CASSLGSGGYNEQFF	TGTGCCAGCAGCTTAGGGTCAGGGGGTTACAATGAGCAGTTCTTC
TRBJ2-7	once	TRBV27	TRBD1	CASSSWDSQSPYEQYF	TGTGCCAGCAGTTCATGGGACAGCCAAAGCCCCTACGAGCAGTACTTC
TRBJ2-3	NA	TRBV9	TRBD1	CASSVERDSYTDTQYF	TGTGCCAGCAGCGTAGAGAGGGACAGCTACACAGATACGCAGTATTTT
TRBJ1-1	NA	TRBV25-1	NA	CASSDSAEAFF	TGTGCCAGCAGTGATTCAGCTGAAGCTTTCTTT
TRBJ1-1	NA	TRBV27	NA	CASRTGVMNTEAFF	TGTGCCAGCAGGACGGGGGTCATGAACACTGAAGCTTTCTTT
TRBJ1-6	NA	TRBV7-9	NA	CASSLGGSPYNSPLHF	TGTGCCAGCAGCTTAGGAGGCAGTCCCTATAATTCACCCCTCCACTTT
TRBJ2-4	NA	TRBV10-3	TRBD2	CAISGPSGTSGSLAKNIQYF	TGTGCCATCAGTGGGCCGTCCGGGACTAGCGGGTCATTAGCCAAAAACATTCAGTACTTC
TRBJ2-7	NA	TRBV19	TRBD1	CASSMDREYEQYF	TGTGCCAGTAGTATGGACAGGGAGTACGAGCAGTACTTC
TRBJ2-5	NA	TRBV3-1/TRBV3-2	NA	CASSQRRGPSEETQYF	TGTGCCAGCAGTCAAAGACGGGGCCCAAGCGAGGAGACCCAGTACTTC
TRBJ1-1	NA	TRBV4-3	NA	CASSQGRGQMNTEAFF	TGCGCCAGCAGCCAGGGCCGAGGACAGATGAACACTGAAGCTTTCTTT
TRBJ2-2	NA	TRBV28	NA	CASIRGNTGELFF	TGTGCCAGCATTCGGGGGAACACCGGGGAGCTGTTTTTT
TRBJ2-5	NA	TRBV15	NA	CATSRGGFRETQYF	TGTGCCACCAGCAGAGGAGGGTTTCGGGAGACCCAGTACTTC
TRBJ2-6	NA	TRBV5-1	TRBD1	CASSNSRDRTTGANVLTF	TGCGCCAGCAGCAACTCCCGGGACAGGACTACCGGGGCCAACGTCCTGACTTTC
TRBJ2-7	NA	TRBV18	NA	CASSLQYRNYEQYF	TGTGCCAGCTCACTCCAATACAGAAACTACGAGCAGTACTTC
TRBJ2-1	NA	TRBV27	TRBD1	CASSLKQGVRYNEQFF	TGTGCCAGCAGTTTGAAACAGGGGGTCAGGTACAATGAGCAGTTCTTC
TRBJ1-2	NA	TRBV5-1	NA	CASRREAVDYGYTF	TGCGCCAGCAGACGCGAGGCCGTGGACTATGGCTACACCTTC
TRBJ1-1	NA	TRBV5-6	NA	CASSADQRMNTEAFF	TGTGCCAGCAGCGCTGATCAGCGGATGAACACTGAAGCTTTCTTT
TRBJ2-3	NA	TRBV11-1	TRBD1	CASSSGTGFLDTQYF	TGTGCCAGCAGCTCCGGGACAGGATTTTTAGATACGCAGTATTTT
TRBJ1-2	NA	TRBV5-4	TRBD1	CASSDPNAQGNYGYTF	TGTGCCAGCAGCGATCCTAATGCACAGGGGAACTATGGCTACACCTTC
TRBJ1-6	NA	TRBV30	TRBD1	CAWSTGTDRTPLHF	TGTGCCTGGAGTACCGGGACAGATCGTACACCCCTCCACTTT
TRBJ1-2	NA	TRBV7-2	NA	CASSFQGSYGYTF	TGTGCCAGCAGCTTCCAGGGTAGCTATGGCTACACCTTC
TRBJ1-1	NA	TRBV5-4	NA	CASSLELTNTEAFF	TGTGCCAGCAGCTTGGAACTTACGAACACTGAAGCTTTCTTT
TRBJ1-2	NA	TRBV7-2	NA	CASSLRSGEVNYGYTF	TGTGCCAGCAGTCTCCGAAGCGGGGAAGTTAACTATGGCTACACCTTC
TRBJ2-1	NA	TRBV28	NA	CASSFRGPRRDEQFF	TGTGCCAGCAGTTTTCGAGGCCCCCGCCGGGATGAGCAGTTCTTC
TRBJ2-5	NA	TRBV10-3	TRBD1	CAIGGGTGQETQYF	TGTGCCATCGGGGGCGGGACAGGTCAAGAGACCCAGTACTTC
TRBJ1-2	NA	TRBV28	NA	CASSYYWGGYTF	TGTGCCAGCAGTTACTATTGGGGTGGCTACACCTTC
TRBJ2-7	NA	TRBV11-2	TRBD2	CASSLTPGLAGRSSYEQYF	TGTGCCAGCAGCTTGACACCGGGACTAGCGGGGAGGAGCTCCTACGAGCAGTACTTC
TRBJ2-7	NA	TRBV19	TRBD1	CASSWGQGGSYEQYF	TGTGCCAGTAGTTGGGGACAGGGGGGTTCTTACGAGCAGTACTTC
TRBJ1-5	NA	TRBV30	NA	CAWGGRGNQPQHF	TGTGCCTGGGGTGGCAGGGGCAATCAGCCCCAGCATTTT
TRBJ2-7	NA	TRBV5-4	NA	CASRDAPSYEQYF	TGTGCCAGCAGAGACGCCCCCTCCTACGAGCAGTACTTC
TRBJ2-7	NA	TRBV2	NA	CASSGGRIRAYEQYF	TGTGCCAGCAGTGGCGGACGGATTAGGGCCTACGAGCAGTACTTC
TRBJ2-1	NA	TRBV7-9	TRBD1	CASSVGAGGRNEQFF	TGTGCCAGCAGCGTGGGGGCAGGGGGAAGGAATGAGCAGTTCTTC
TRBJ2-3	few	TRBV21-1	NA	CASSKRTHTDTQYF	TGTGCCAGCAGCAAGAGAACCCACACAGATACGCAGTATTTT
TRBJ2-1	NA	TRBV4-3	TRBD1	CASSQVGQEQFF	TGCGCCAGCAGCCAAGTGGGACAGGAGCAGTTCTTC
TRBJ2-1	NA	TRBV9	TRBD2	CASSSTGGPVNEQFF	TGTGCCAGCAGCTCTACGGGGGGGCCGGTTAATGAGCAGTTCTTC
TRBJ2-1	once	TRBV18	TRBD1	CASSPLPRQGNNEQFF	TGTGCCAGCTCACCTCTCCCGAGACAGGGTAACAATGAGCAGTTCTTC